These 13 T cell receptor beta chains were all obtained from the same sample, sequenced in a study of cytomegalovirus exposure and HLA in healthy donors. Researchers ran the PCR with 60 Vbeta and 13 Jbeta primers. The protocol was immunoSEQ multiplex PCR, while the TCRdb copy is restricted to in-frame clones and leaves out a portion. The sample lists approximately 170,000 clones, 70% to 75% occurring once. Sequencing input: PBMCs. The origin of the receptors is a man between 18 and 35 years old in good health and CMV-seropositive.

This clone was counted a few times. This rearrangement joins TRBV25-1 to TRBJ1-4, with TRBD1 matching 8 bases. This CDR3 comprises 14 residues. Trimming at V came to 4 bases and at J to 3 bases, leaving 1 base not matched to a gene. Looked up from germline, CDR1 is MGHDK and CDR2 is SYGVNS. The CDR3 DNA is TGTGCCAGCAGTGGACAGGGGTCTAATGAAAAACTGTTTTTT. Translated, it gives CASSGQGSNEKLFF.

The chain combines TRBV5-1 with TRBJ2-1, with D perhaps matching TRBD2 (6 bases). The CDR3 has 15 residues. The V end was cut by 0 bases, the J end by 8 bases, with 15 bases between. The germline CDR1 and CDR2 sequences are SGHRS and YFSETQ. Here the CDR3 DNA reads TGCGCCAGCAGCTTGGTAGCCAGGGAGGTCGATGAGCAGTTCTTC. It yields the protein CASSLVAREVDEQFF.

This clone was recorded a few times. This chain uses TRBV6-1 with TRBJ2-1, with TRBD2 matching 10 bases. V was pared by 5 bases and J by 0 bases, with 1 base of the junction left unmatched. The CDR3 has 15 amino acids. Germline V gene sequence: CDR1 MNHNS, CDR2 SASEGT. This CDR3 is CASSRTSGSYNEQFF. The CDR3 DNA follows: TGTGCCAGCAGTAGGACTAGCGGCTCCTACAATGAGCAGTTCTTC.

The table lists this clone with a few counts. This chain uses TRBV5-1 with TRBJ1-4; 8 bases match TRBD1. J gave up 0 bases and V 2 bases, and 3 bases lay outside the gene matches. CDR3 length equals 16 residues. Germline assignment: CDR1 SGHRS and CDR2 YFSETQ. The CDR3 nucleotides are TGCGCCAGCAGCTTAGGACAGGGATCAACTAATGAAAAACTGTTTTTT. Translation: CASSLGQGSTNEKLFF.

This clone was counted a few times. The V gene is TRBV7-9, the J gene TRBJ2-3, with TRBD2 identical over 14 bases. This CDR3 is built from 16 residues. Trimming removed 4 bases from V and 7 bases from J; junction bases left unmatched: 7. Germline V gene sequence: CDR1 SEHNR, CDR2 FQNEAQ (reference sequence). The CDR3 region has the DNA TGTGCCAGCAGCTGGCCCGGGACTAGCGGGGGTAATACGCAGTATTTT. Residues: CASSWPGTSGGNTQYF.

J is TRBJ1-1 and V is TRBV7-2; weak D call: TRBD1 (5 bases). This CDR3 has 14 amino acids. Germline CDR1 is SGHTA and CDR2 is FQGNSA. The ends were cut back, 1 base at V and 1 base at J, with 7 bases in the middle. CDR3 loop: CASSLGTPNTEAFF. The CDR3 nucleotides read TGTGCCAGCAGCTTAGGGACACCGAACACTGAAGCTTTCTTT.

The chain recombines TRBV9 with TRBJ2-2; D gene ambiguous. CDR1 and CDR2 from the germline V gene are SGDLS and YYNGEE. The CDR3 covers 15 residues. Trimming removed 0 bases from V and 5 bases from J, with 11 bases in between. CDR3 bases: TGTGCCAGCAGCGTAGGGCAGATTATTACCGGGGAGCTGTTTTTT. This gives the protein CASSVGQIITGELFF. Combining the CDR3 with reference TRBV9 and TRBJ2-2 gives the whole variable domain DSGVTQTPKHLITATGQRVTLRCSPRSGDLSVYWYQQSLDQGLQFLIQYYNGEERAKGNILERFSAQQFPDLHSELNLSSLELGDSALYFCASSVGQIITGELFFGEGSRLTVL.

The CDR3, as DNA: TGTGCCAGCAGGAGGGACAGGGTAGGAGATTCACCCCTCCACTTT. Translating it yields CASRRDRVGDSPLHF. This chain links TRBV28 with TRBJ1-6; 9 bases are a match to TRBD1. J was trimmed by 8 bases and V by 6 bases; bases with no gene match: 8. CDR3 length: 15 amino acids. Per the germline V gene, CDR1 is MDHEN and CDR2 is SYDVKM.

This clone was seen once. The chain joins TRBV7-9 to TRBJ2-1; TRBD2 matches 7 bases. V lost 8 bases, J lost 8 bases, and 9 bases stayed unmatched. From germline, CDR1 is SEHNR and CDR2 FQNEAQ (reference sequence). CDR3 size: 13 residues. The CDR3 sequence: CASVRGLGDEQFF. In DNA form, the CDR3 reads TGTGCCAGCGTGCGAGGACTAGGAGATGAGCAGTTCTTC.

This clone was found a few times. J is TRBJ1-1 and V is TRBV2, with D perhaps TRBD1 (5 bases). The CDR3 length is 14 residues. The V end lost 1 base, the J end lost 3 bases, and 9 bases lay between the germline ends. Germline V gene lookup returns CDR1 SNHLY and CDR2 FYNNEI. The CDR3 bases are TGTGCCAGCAGTGAAGAGGTAGGGGACACTGAAGCTTTCTTT. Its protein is CASSEEVGDTEAFF.

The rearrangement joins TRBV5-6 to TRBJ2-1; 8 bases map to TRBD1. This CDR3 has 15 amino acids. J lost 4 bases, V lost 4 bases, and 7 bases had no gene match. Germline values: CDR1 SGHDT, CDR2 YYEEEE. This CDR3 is CASSPRTGLYNEQFF. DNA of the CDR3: TGTGCCAGCAGCCCAAGGACAGGGTTGTACAATGAGCAGTTCTTC.

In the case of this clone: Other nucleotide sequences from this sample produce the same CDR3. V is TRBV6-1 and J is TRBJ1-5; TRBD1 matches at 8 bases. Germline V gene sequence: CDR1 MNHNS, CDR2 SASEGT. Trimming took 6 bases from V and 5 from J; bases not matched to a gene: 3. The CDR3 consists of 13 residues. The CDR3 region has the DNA TGTGCCAGCAGCGGACAGGGAGATCAGCCCCAGCATTTT. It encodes CASSGQGDQPQHF.

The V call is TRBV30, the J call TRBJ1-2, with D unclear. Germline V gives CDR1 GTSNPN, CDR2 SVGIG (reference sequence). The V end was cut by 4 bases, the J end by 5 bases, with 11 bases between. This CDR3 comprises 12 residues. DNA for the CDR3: TGTGCCTGGATGGGTACGAGGTATGGCTACACCTTC. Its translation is CAWMGTRYGYTF.